The 16 T cell receptor beta chains below come from one sample, sequenced in a study of technical replicates of blood from a few donors. Assay: immunoSEQ multiplex PCR; the TCRdb copy retains only in-frame clones and omits some. The table has nearly 80,000 clones, 95% to 97% seen once. The sequenced sample was T cells isolated from PBMCs. The receptors originated from a human donor in good health.

The chain has TRBV6-1 and TRBJ2-7, with a weak D call TRBD1 (5 bases). The CDR3 has 12 amino acids. V lost 6 bases and J lost 6, with 12 bases in between. CDR1 and CDR2 from the germline V gene are MNHNS and SASEGT. Here the CDR3 reads CASSRQGLEQYF. The CDR3 nucleotides read TGTGCCAGCAGCCGTCAGGGCCTCGAGCAGTACTTC.

This chain uses TRBV7-2 with TRBJ1-1; D ambiguous. The CDR3 consists of 14 residues. Germline CDR1 is SGHTA and CDR2 is FQGNSA. Trimming removed 4 bases from V and 0 bases from J, with 9 bases in between. CDR3 region: CASSSVTVNTEAFF. DNA of the CDR3: TGTGCCAGCAGCTCGGTCACAGTGAACACTGAAGCTTTCTTT. The full variable domain, in which reference TRBV7-2 and TRBJ1-1 provide the parts outside the CDR3, is GAGVSQSPSNKVTEKGKDVELRCDPISGHTALYWYRQSLGQGLEFLIYFQGNSAPDKSGLPSDRFSAERTGGSVSTLTIQRTQQEDSAVYLCASSSVTVNTEAFFGQGTRLTVV.

The genes are TRBV19 and TRBJ1-2; D possibly corresponds to TRBD1 (5 bases). CDR3 length: 14 residues. Deletions cut 6 bases from V and 2 bases from J, with 13 bases between. Germline V gene lookup returns CDR1 LNHDA and CDR2 SQIVND (reference sequence). This CDR3 is CASRDLGGNYGYTF. The DNA for the CDR3 is TGTGCCAGTAGGGACCTTGGGGGGAACTATGGCTACACCTTC.

The chain links TRBV6-1 to TRBJ2-1; 12 bases map to TRBD2. There are 19 residues in the CDR3. With 4 bases clipped from V and 0 bases from J, the junction kept 10 bases outside the gene matches. Germline V CDR1 and CDR2: MNHNS, SASEGT. Here the CDR3 DNA reads TGTGCCAGCAGTGCGGCTAGCGGGAGGGAGTCGAGCTCCTACAATGAGCAGTTCTTC. As protein: CASSAASGRESSSYNEQFF.

The rearrangement links TRBV6-5 to TRBJ2-7; D is unclear. Germline V CDR1 and CDR2: MNHEY, SVGAGI. Trimming removed 5 bases at V and 2 bases at J, with 13 bases between. This CDR3 has 14 residues. For the CDR3, the DNA is TGTGCCAGCAGTAAACCAGAACCTCCCTACGAGCAGTACTTC. Protein sequence: CASSKPEPPYEQYF.

V and J are TRBV4-3 and TRBJ1-3; tentatively, D is TRBD1 (5 bases). The CDR3 spans 15 residues. Trimming took off 0 bases at V and 2 bases at J, with 8 bases between the two ends. Germline-derived CDR1 and CDR2 are LGHNA and YSLEER. CDR3 protein: CASSQETDPGNTIYF. In DNA form, the CDR3 reads TGCGCCAGCAGCCAAGAGACAGACCCTGGAAACACCATATATTTT.

The chain recombines TRBV19 with TRBJ1-5; possible D gene TRBD1, 6 bases. The CDR3 spans 13 residues. V lost 5 bases to trimming and J lost 6 bases, with 11 bases between them. Per the germline V gene, CDR1 is LNHDA and CDR2 is SQIVND (reference sequence). This chain's CDR3 is CASSYGTLQPQHF. Here the CDR3 DNA reads TGTGCCAGTAGTTACGGGACACTTCAGCCCCAGCATTTT. Drawing the rest from reference TRBV19 and TRBJ1-5, the complete variable domain is DGGITQSPKYLFRKEGQNVTLSCEQNLNHDAMYWYRQDPGQGLRLIYYSQIVNDFQKGDIAEGYSVSREKKESFPLTVTSAQKNPTAFYLCASSYGTLQPQHFGDGTRLSIL.

The chain links TRBV7-2 to TRBJ1-5; 7 bases are shared with TRBD1. With 5 bases clipped from V and 5 bases from J, the junction kept 6 bases outside the gene matches. Germline V gene sequence: CDR1 SGHTA, CDR2 FQGNSA. The CDR3 is 14 amino acids. This chain's CDR3 is CASSTQGVDQPQHF. The CDR3 nucleotides are TGTGCCAGCAGCACGCAGGGGGTGGATCAGCCCCAGCATTTT.

This chain joins TRBV7-2 and TRBJ1-4; 7 bases line up with TRBD1. The CDR3 sequence is 15 residues long. V gave up 0 bases and J gave up 7 bases; unmatched junction bases: 5. Germline V gene data show CDR1 as SGHTA and CDR2 as FQGNSA. The CDR3 DNA reads as TGTGCCAGCAGCTTAGCCGGACAGGCAACTGAAAAACTGTTTTTT. This codes for CASSLAGQATEKLFF.

The V gene is TRBV29-1, the J gene TRBJ1-1, with D tentatively TRBD1 (5 bases). This CDR3 spans 13 amino acids. Trimming took 2 bases from V and 4 from J, leaving 11 bases between them. The germline V gene has CDR1 SQVTM and CDR2 ANQGSEA. In DNA form, the CDR3 reads TGCAGCGTTGAACGGGGGGGAGGCACTGAAGCTTTCTTT. Its translation is CSVERGGGTEAFF.

The chain carries TRBV7-9 and TRBJ2-7; D call uncertain. Germline V gives CDR1 SEHNR, CDR2 FQNEAQ (reference sequence). Trimming removed 1 base at V and 2 bases at J, with 6 bases between. The CDR3 covers 13 residues. CDR3 protein: CASSLDSTYEQYF. The CDR3 DNA is TGTGCCAGCAGCTTAGACAGTACCTACGAGCAGTACTTC.

V usage is TRBV19 and J usage is TRBJ1-5; 10 bases map to TRBD1. The V gene end was trimmed by 5 bases and the J gene end by 2 bases; junction bases not matched to a gene: 9. The CDR3 runs to 17 residues. Germline CDR1 LNHDA, CDR2 SQIVND (reference sequence). Here the CDR3 reads CASSYRTGGIGNQPQHF. The CDR3 DNA sequence: TGTGCCAGTAGTTACCGGACAGGGGGAATTGGCAATCAGCCCCAGCATTTT.

This clone has just one count. This chain connects TRBV11-1 to TRBJ2-5; 8 nucleotides line up with TRBD1. The CDR3 is 14 amino acids. CDR1 and CDR2 (germline): SGHAT, FQDESV (reference sequence). V shed 6 bases and J 5 bases; nucleotides not matched to a gene: 8. CDR3 nucleotide sequence: TGTGCCAGCAGTGGGGGACAGGTGACGGAGACCCAGTACTTC. This sequence encodes CASSGGQVTETQYF.

This chain joins TRBV18 and TRBJ1-2, with 7 bases aligning to TRBD1. The CDR3 totals 16 residues. CDR1 is KGHSH and CDR2 is LQKENI in the germline V gene. The J segment lost 1 base and the V segment lost 3 bases, leaving 8 bases of the junction unmatched. CDR3 sequence: CASSPLTGAYNYGYTF. DNA of the CDR3: TGTGCCAGCTCACCTCTAACAGGGGCGTATAACTATGGCTACACCTTC. The full variable domain, with the rest looked up from reference TRBV18 and TRBJ1-2, is NAGVMQNPRHLVRRRGQEARLRCSPMKGHSHVYWYRQLPEEGLKFMVYLQKENIIDESGMPKERFSAEFPKEGPSILRIQQVVRGDSAAYFCASSPLTGAYNYGYTFGSGTRLTVV.

This CDR3 is CASSSTGSSSYNEQFF. The CDR3 DNA sequence: TGTGCCAGCAGCTCGACTGGGAGCAGCTCCTACAATGAGCAGTTCTTC. The chain couples TRBV7-3 to TRBJ2-1; a weak D match, TRBD2 (5 bases). This CDR3 is built from 16 residues. CDR1 is SGHTA, CDR2 FQGTGA, per germline. Trimming removed 4 bases at V and 0 bases at J, with 13 bases between.

The J gene is TRBJ2-2, the V gene TRBV7-9; 9 nucleotides align to TRBD1. Germline V gene lookup returns CDR1 SEHNR and CDR2 FQNEAQ (reference sequence). The trim removed 1 base at V and 6 bases at J, leaving 3 bases unmatched. The CDR3 spans 15 residues. CDR3 sequence reads: CASSLGTGDSGELFF. In nucleotides, the CDR3 is TGTGCCAGCAGCTTAGGGACAGGGGATTCCGGGGAGCTGTTTTTT.